This TCR beta chain originates from a study of shared clonotypes between healthy human individuals. A remark on this clone: Its specificity is not known.

Study processing details: ImmunoSEQ only sent back junction sequences with no quality scores, so filtering was done differently. Sequencing used immunoSEQ multiplex PCR; TCRdb keeps in-frame clones, though not all of them. That table gives V, J and clone size, and the DNA gave D and trimming. This sample yields 1,500,000 or so clones, of which approximately 98.5% are seen a single time; under 0.45% belongs to the top ten. Study-wide results and limits: Clonotype sharing among donors was expected to depend on sequencing depth. The study found about 5% of naive CD4 clonotypes shared across four donors.

V gave up 8 bases and J gave up 2 bases, with 19 bases separating them. In germline, CDR1 is GTSNPN, CDR2 SVGIG (reference sequence). The CDR3 extends over 15 amino acids. The TCR was taken from a man aged 30-40 years in good health. This chain joins TRBV30 and TRBJ2-1, with unresolved D. The sequenced material came from naive CD4+ T cells sorted from blood. Regarding subset: CD45RA+ positively selected. This CDR3 is CAAMGREAAYNEQFF. The CDR3 DNA follows: TGTGCCGCGATGGGTCGAGAGGCCGCCTACAATGAGCAGTTCTTC.